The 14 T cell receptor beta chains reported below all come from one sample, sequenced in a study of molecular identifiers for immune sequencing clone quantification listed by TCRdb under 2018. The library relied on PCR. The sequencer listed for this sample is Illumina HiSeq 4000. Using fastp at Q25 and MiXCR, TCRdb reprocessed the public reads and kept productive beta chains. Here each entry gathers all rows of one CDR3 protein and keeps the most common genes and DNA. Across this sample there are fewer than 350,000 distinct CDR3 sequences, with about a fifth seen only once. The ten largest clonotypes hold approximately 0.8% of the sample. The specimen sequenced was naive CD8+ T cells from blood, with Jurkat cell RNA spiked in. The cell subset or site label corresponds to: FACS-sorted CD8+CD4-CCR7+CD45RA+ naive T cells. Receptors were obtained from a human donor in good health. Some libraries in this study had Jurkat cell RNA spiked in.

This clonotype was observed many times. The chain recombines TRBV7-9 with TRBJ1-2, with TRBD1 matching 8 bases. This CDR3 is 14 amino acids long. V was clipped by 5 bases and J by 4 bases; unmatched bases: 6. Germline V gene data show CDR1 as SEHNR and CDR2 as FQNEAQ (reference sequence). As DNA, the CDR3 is TGTGCCAGCAGCCCGACAGGGGCGGGCTATGGCTACACCTTC. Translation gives CASSPTGAGYGYTF.

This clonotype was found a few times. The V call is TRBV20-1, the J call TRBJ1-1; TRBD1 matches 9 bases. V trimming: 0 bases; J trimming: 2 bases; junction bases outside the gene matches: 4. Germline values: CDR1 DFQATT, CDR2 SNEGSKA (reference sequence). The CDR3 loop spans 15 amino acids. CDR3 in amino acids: CSARDRDRANTEAFF. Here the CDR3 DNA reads TGCAGTGCTAGAGATCGGGACAGGGCCAACACTGAAGCTTTCTTT.

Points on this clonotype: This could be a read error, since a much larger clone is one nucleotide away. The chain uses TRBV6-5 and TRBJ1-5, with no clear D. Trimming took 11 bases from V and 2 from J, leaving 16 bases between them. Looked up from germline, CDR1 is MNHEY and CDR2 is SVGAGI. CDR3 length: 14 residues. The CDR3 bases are TGTGCCGGCGGCGCGGTATGGGGCAATCAGCCCCAGCATTTT. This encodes CAGGAVWGNQPQHF.

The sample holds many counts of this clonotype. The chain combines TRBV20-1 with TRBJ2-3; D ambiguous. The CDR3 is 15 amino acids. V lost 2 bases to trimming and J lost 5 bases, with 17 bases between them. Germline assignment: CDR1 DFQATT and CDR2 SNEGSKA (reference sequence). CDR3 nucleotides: TGCAGTGCTAGATTTTCGCTGGCTCGGGTAGATACGCAGTATTTT. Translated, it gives CSARFSLARVDTQYF.

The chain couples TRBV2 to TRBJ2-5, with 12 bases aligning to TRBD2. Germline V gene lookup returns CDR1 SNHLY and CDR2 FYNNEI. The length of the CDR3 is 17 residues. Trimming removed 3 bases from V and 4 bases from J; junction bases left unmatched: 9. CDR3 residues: CASSDEMGLAGLETQYF. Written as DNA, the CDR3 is TGTGCCAGCAGTGATGAAATGGGACTAGCGGGCTTAGAGACCCAGTACTTC.

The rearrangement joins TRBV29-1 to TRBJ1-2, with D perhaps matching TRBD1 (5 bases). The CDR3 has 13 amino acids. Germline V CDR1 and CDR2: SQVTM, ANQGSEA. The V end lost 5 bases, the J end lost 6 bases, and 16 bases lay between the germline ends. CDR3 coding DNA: TGCAGCGTTCTGGTGGGGCAGGGTGATGGCTACACCTTC. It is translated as CSVLVGQGDGYTF.

The CDR3 nucleotides read TGCGCCAGCAGCTTGAGCGGACGCATGAACACTGAAGCTTTCTTT. Translation: CASSLSGRMNTEAFF. This chain joins TRBV5-1 and TRBJ1-1; D unclear. Per the germline V gene, CDR1 is SGHRS and CDR2 is YFSETQ. Trimming left V 1 base short and J 0 bases short, with 10 bases between. The CDR3 loop spans 15 amino acids. Together with reference TRBV5-1 and TRBJ1-1, the CDR3 gives the full variable domain: KAGVTQTPRYLIKTRGQQVTLSCSPISGHRSVSWYQQTPGQGLQFLFEYFSETQRNKGNFPGRFSGRQFSNSRSEMNVSTLELGDSALYLCASSLSGRMNTEAFFGQGTRLTVV.

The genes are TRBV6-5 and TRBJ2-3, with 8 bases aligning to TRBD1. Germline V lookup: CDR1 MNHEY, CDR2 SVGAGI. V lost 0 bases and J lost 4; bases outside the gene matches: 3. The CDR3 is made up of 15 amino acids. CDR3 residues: CASSYSGQGSDTQYF. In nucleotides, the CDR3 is TGTGCCAGCAGTTACTCTGGACAGGGCTCAGATACGCAGTATTTT.

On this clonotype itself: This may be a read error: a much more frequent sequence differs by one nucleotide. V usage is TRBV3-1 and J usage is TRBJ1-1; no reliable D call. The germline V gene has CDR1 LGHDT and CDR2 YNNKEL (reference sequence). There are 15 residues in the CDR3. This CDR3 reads CVSSPSRHDNTEAFF. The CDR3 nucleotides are TGTGTCAGCAGCCCCTCCCGACACGATAACACTGAAGCTTTCTTT.

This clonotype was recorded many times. This chain's CDR3 is CASTYGSTEAFF. In DNA form, the CDR3 reads TGTGCCAGCACCTACGGGTCCACTGAAGCTTTCTTT. This chain links TRBV12-3 or TRBV12-4 with TRBJ1-1; no clear D gene. The CDR3 is 12 residues long. V lost 7 bases, J lost 4 bases, and 10 bases lay in between.

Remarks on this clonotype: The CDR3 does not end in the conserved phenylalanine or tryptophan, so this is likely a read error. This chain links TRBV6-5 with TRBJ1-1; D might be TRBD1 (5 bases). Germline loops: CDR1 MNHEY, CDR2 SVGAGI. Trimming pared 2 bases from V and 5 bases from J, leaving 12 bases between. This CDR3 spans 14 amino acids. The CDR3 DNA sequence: TGTGCCAGCAGTTACGGCTCGGGGGGGACTGAAGCTTTCTCT. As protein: CASSYGSGGTEAFS.

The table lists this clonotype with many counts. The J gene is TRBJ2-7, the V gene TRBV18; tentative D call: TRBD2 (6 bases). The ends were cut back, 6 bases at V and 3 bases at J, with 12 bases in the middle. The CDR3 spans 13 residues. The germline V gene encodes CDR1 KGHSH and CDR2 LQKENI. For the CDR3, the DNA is TGTGCCAGCTCCCCGGGGGACGGCTACGAGCAGTACTTC. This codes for CASSPGDGYEQYF.

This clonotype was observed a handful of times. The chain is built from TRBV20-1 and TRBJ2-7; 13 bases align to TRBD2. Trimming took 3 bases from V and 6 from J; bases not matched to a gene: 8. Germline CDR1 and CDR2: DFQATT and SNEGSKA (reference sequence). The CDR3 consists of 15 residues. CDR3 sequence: CSAREGLAGVPEQYF. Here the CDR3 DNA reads TGCAGTGCTAGGGAAGGACTAGCGGGAGTGCCCGAGCAGTACTTC.

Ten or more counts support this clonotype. In DNA, the CDR3 is TGTGCCAGCAGCCGGACAGGGGATAGTCGCCTAAATCAGCCCCAGCATTTT. This translates into CASSRTGDSRLNQPQHF. The rearrangement links TRBV7-9 to TRBJ1-5, with 9 bases aligning to TRBD1. Trimming took 5 bases from V and 4 from J; bases not matched to a gene: 12. The germline gives CDR1 SEHNR, CDR2 FQNEAQ (reference sequence). This CDR3 is built from 17 residues. The whole variable domain, remainder taken from reference TRBV7-9 and TRBJ1-5, is DTGVSQNPRHKITKRGQNVTFRCDPISEHNRLYWYRQTLGQGPEFLTYFQNEAQLEKSRLLSDRFSAERPKGSFSTLEIQRTEQGDSAMYLCASSRTGDSRLNQPQHFGDGTRLSIL.